The rows below give T cell receptor beta chains drawn from one sample of a study of T-cell memory formation after mild COVID-19. TCRdb analysed the 5' RACE reads with MiXCR anew, one entry per CDR3 protein. There are approximately 500,000 distinct CDR3 sequences in the sample; around 27% occur only once, and approximately 12% lies in the top ten. The specimen sequenced was PBMCs or a T cell subset sorted from them (not recorded which). Every receptor here comes from an adult woman who had mild COVID-19 (a few samples of this study predate the infection). Cell type and time point are not known. Both conserved end residues are part of each CDR3. D genes are given only for firm matches. Clone size, where shown, is once, few, many, or a class for clones that have expanded.

J gene,D gene,clone size,V gene,CDR3 DNA,CDR3 protein
TRBJ2-5,NA,few,TRBV12-3/TRBV12-4,TGTGCCAGCAGTTTGGGTGGGATGTACCAAGAGACCCAGTACTTC,CASSLGGMYQETQYF
TRBJ2-1,NA,NA,TRBV7-8,TGTGCCAGCAGCTTAAGGAGGGCCTACAATGAGCAGTTCTTC,CASSLRRAYNEQFF
TRBJ1-4,TRBD1,NA,TRBV7-2,TGTGCCAGCGGGCAGGGGGCCCCGGTCCAAGAAAAACTGTTTTTT,CASGQGAPVQEKLFF
TRBJ2-5,TRBD2,NA,TRBV10-2,TGCGCCAGCAGTGATCTCGCAGGGACTAGCGGGACTAGTGCGTGGGAGACCCAGTACTTC,CASSDLAGTSGTSAWETQYF
TRBJ2-1,NA,NA,TRBV7-9,TGTGCCAGCAGCTTAGCGCGCGGGTATACTGAGCAGTTCTTC,CASSLARGYTEQFF
TRBJ1-2,TRBD1,few,TRBV12-3/TRBV12-4,TGTGCCAGCAGTTCCTGGACAGGGGGCGAGGGCTACACCTTC,CASSSWTGGEGYTF
TRBJ2-2,NA,few,TRBV7-9,TGTGCCAGCAGCTTAAGTTGGGGAAGAGAAGCCCGCCCTAACACCGGGGAGCTGTTTTTT,CASSLSWGREARPNTGELFF
TRBJ1-2,NA,few,TRBV29-1,TGCAGCGTCGCCCGGGACACAGCTAACTATGGCTACACCTTC,CSVARDTANYGYTF
TRBJ1-4,TRBD1,NA,TRBV4-3,TGCGCCAGCAGCCGGACGACAGGGCCAACTAATGAAAAACTGTTTTTT,CASSRTTGPTNEKLFF
TRBJ2-3,TRBD2,few,TRBV24-1,TGTGCCACCAGTGATTCCCTTGAGAAGCGGGGGAGCACCTACAGGGATACGCAGTATTTT,CATSDSLEKRGSTYRDTQYF
TRBJ2-2,TRBD2,few,TRBV5-1,TGCGCCAGCAGCTGGACCCTCACTAGCGGGAGGAACACCGGGGAGCTGTTTTTT,CASSWTLTSGRNTGELFF
TRBJ2-3,TRBD1,few,TRBV4-1,TGCGCCAGCAGCCCGGGACAGGGTGATTTGGTAGATACGCAGTATTTT,CASSPGQGDLVDTQYF
TRBJ1-2,NA,NA,TRBV4-1,TGCGCCAGCAGCCCAGGACCAGGACTCGGATACGGCTACACCTTC,CASSPGPGLGYGYTF
TRBJ2-3,NA,NA,TRBV12-3/TRBV12-4,TGTGCCAGCAAGTTAGGGGGGCCTTGGACAGATACGCAGTATTTT,CASKLGGPWTDTQYF
TRBJ2-5,TRBD2,few,TRBV5-6,TGTGCCAGCAGCTTCCGACTAGCGGGGGGCCAAGCGACCCAGTACTTC,CASSFRLAGGQATQYF
TRBJ1-4,TRBD1,NA,TRBV20-1,TGCAGTGCTAGAGGCGAGGACAGGTGGGGAAAACTGTTTTTT,CSARGEDRWGKLFF
TRBJ2-7,NA,few,TRBV21-1,TGTGCCAGCAGCAAAGGGGTCGTGGAGCGGGAGGGGGCCTCCTACGAGCAGTACTTC,CASSKGVVEREGASYEQYF
TRBJ1-6,TRBD1,NA,TRBV20-1,TGCAGTGCTGGGACAGGGAGTACTAGTAATTCACCCCTCCACTTT,CSAGTGSTSNSPLHF
TRBJ2-3,TRBD1,few,TRBV7-3,TGTGCCAGCAGCGCACAACTACAGGGGGGCTTATGGACAGATACGCAGTATTTT,CASSAQLQGGLWTDTQYF
TRBJ1-1,NA,NA,TRBV7-8,TGTGCCAGCAGCTCCCGAATGGTCCAGGGAAGGGCTGAAGCTTTCTTT,CASSSRMVQGRAEAFF
TRBJ2-3,TRBD2,NA,TRBV20-1,TGCAGTGCTAGAGATTGGGCTAGCGGTTCCGCAGATACGCAGTATTTT,CSARDWASGSADTQYF
TRBJ2-2,NA,few,TRBV14,TGTGCCAGCAGCCAACGGCTGTCCGGGACCACGAACACCGGGGAGCTGTTTTTT,CASSQRLSGTTNTGELFF
TRBJ2-3,TRBD2,NA,TRBV10-3,TGTGCCATCAGTGGCACTAGCGGGGGCACAGATACGCAGTATTTT,CAISGTSGGTDTQYF
TRBJ2-1,NA,few,TRBV2,TGTGCCATCCCGGGACCCCCTCGAGAGCAGTTCTTC,CAIPGPPREQFF
TRBJ2-4,TRBD2,few,TRBV2,TGTGCCAGCGGTTTAGTAGCGGGAGCGTCTGGGTACTTC,CASGLVAGASGYF
TRBJ1-5,NA,few,TRBV2,TGTGCCAGCAGTGAATCAGGGTTGGGTCAGCCCCAGCATTTT,CASSESGLGQPQHF
TRBJ2-1,NA,NA,TRBV12-3/TRBV12-4,TGTGCCAGCAGCCTACCTCGAGGGCGCGACAATGAGCAGTTCTTC,CASSLPRGRDNEQFF
TRBJ2-1,TRBD2,few,TRBV5-1,TGCGCCAGCAGCTTGGAGCTAGCGGGGACCTACAATGAGCAGTTCTTC,CASSLELAGTYNEQFF
TRBJ2-7,NA,NA,TRBV9,TGTGCCAGCAGCCCTTCGGGGGCGGTCTTCTACGAGCAGTACTTC,CASSPSGAVFYEQYF
TRBJ2-1,TRBD2,NA,TRBV7-6,TGTGCCAGCAGCTTAGTCGAACTAGCGGGGGGGGCTTACAATGAGCAGTTCTTC,CASSLVELAGGAYNEQFF
TRBJ2-6,NA,NA,TRBV12-3/TRBV12-4,TGTGCCAGCAGTTTCCCTAGCGCCAACGTCCTGACTTTC,CASSFPSANVLTF
TRBJ1-2,NA,few,TRBV5-1,TGCGCCAGCAGCTTCGGTCAAACGGGAAACTATGGCTACACCTTC,CASSFGQTGNYGYTF
TRBJ2-7,TRBD1,NA,TRBV27,TGTGCCAGCAGTCCCAGGGGGTTCAACTACGAGCAGTACTTC,CASSPRGFNYEQYF
TRBJ2-7,TRBD2,few,TRBV5-1,TGCGCCAGCAGCGAAGGCGGGGGGTTGATCTACGAGCAGTACTTC,CASSEGGGLIYEQYF
TRBJ2-3,NA,NA,TRBV6-5,TGTTCCAGCAGTTACTCAGGGAGACTTAGCACAGATACGCAGTATTTT,CSSSYSGRLSTDTQYF
TRBJ2-7,TRBD1,NA,TRBV7-6,TGTGCCAGCAGCGCGACAGGGGAAAGCGACGAGCAGTACTTC,CASSATGESDEQYF
TRBJ2-1,NA,NA,TRBV19,TGTGCCAGTAGTCCAAGGTCGTTACGATACAATGAGCAGTTCTTC,CASSPRSLRYNEQFF
TRBJ2-5,TRBD2,few,TRBV29-1,TGCAGCGTTGAATCTCCAAGCGGGGCAGACCAAGAGACCCAGTACTTC,CSVESPSGADQETQYF
TRBJ1-1,TRBD1,NA,TRBV7-9,TGTGCCAGCAGCCTTGCATACAGGGGGGATCCTACTGAAGCTTTCTTT,CASSLAYRGDPTEAFF
TRBJ2-1,TRBD2,few,TRBV24-1,TGTGCCACCAGTGATCCTAGCGGGGGGGTAGGGGGTGAGCAGTTCTTC,CATSDPSGGVGGEQFF
TRBJ2-7,TRBD1,few,TRBV18,TGTGCCAGCTCACCTCGACAGGGGATCTACGAGCAGTACTTC,CASSPRQGIYEQYF
TRBJ2-3,TRBD2,few,TRBV7-2,TGTGCCAGCAGCGAAGGGACTAGCGCCTTCACAGATACGCAGTATTTT,CASSEGTSAFTDTQYF
TRBJ2-1,NA,NA,TRBV12-3/TRBV12-4,TGTGCCAGCAGTCTAGGGGGGACGGCCTACAATGAGCAGTTCTTC,CASSLGGTAYNEQFF